Each of the 9 T cell receptor beta chains below was sequenced from the same sample in a study of blood T cell repertoires in COVID-19. Assay: immunoSEQ multiplex PCR; the TCRdb copy retains only in-frame clones and omits some. The data show a few hundred thousand clones, roughly 86% seen once. Sequencing used peripheral blood. The receptors here all came from a woman between 45 and 60 years old with acute or convalescent COVID-19.

The rearrangement joins TRBV20-1 to TRBJ2-1; D is possibly TRBD1 (6 bases). CDR3 length equals 15 residues. Per germline, CDR1 DFQATT and CDR2 SNEGSKA (reference sequence). V was shortened by 3 bases and J by 0 bases, with 12 bases between the two germline ends. This CDR3 reads CSASEGQNSYNEQFF. The CDR3 DNA is TGCAGTGCTAGTGAGGGACAAAACTCCTACAATGAGCAGTTCTTC.

The chain uses TRBV7-2 and TRBJ1-1; D perhaps matches TRBD1 (6 bases). V was shortened by 4 bases and J by 2 bases, with 17 bases between the two germline ends. The CDR3 is 16 residues long. From germline, CDR1 is SGHTA and CDR2 FQGNSA. CDR3 in amino acids: CASSWIRTDFNTEAFF. The CDR3, as DNA: TGTGCCAGCAGCTGGATAAGGACAGATTTTAACACTGAAGCTTTCTTT.

This chain connects TRBV10-3 to TRBJ2-2; 9 bases match TRBD1. V shed 2 bases and J 4 bases; nucleotides not matched to a gene: 2. The CDR3 is 15 residues long. CDR1 and CDR2 (germline): ENHRY, SYGVKD. The CDR3 nucleotides read TGTGCCATCAGTGAGATGGACAGGGGCACCGGGGAGCTGTTTTTT. As protein: CAISEMDRGTGELFF.

The chain has TRBV7-8 and TRBJ2-1, with 8 bases aligning to TRBD2. CDR1 and CDR2 from the germline V gene are SGHVS and FQNEAQ. J lost 0 bases, V lost 0 bases, and 7 bases had no gene match. The CDR3 totals 18 residues. In DNA form, the CDR3 reads TGTGCCAGCAGCTTAGCTAGCGGGATCCTTAGCTCCTACAATGAGCAGTTCTTC. It yields the protein CASSLASGILSSYNEQFF.

Only a few counts were recorded for this clone. This chain links TRBV2 with TRBJ1-1, with 7 bases matching TRBD1. This CDR3 region has 15 residues. After removal of 0 bases from V and 1 base from J, the junction contained 2 bases not matched to a gene. CDR1 is SNHLY and CDR2 is FYNNEI in the germline V gene. The CDR3 loop is CASSEAYRGNTEAFF. The CDR3, as DNA: TGTGCCAGCAGTGAAGCCTACAGGGGGAACACTGAAGCTTTCTTT.

The chain couples TRBV5-1 to TRBJ1-3; D not resolved. The CDR3 totals 15 residues. Looked up from germline, CDR1 is SGHRS and CDR2 is YFSETQ. V dropped 0 bases and J dropped 0 bases, with 7 bases sitting between them. The CDR3 loop is CASSLGLTSGNTIYF. CDR3 bases: TGCGCCAGCAGCTTGGGACTGACCTCTGGAAACACCATATATTTT. The full variable domain, rest sourced from reference TRBV5-1 and TRBJ1-3, is KAGVTQTPRYLIKTRGQQVTLSCSPISGHRSVSWYQQTPGQGLQFLFEYFSETQRNKGNFPGRFSGRQFSNSRSEMNVSTLELGDSALYLCASSLGLTSGNTIYFGEGSWLTVV.

This chain joins TRBV27 and TRBJ2-1; D is perhaps TRBD1 (6 bases). The CDR3 loop spans 15 amino acids. Trimming took off 6 bases at V and 3 bases at J, with 15 bases between the two ends. Germline V lookup: CDR1 MNHEY, CDR2 SMNVEV (reference sequence). CDR3 residues: CASRPIGGFYNEQFF. The CDR3, as DNA: TGTGCCAGCAGGCCGATAGGGGGTTTCTACAATGAGCAGTTCTTC.

The chain employs TRBV14 and TRBJ2-1; TRBD2 is a possible D gene (10 bases). CDR1 and CDR2 from the germline V gene are SGHDN and FVKESK. V lost 0 bases and J lost 2, with 17 bases in between. This CDR3 has 18 amino acids. CDR3 sequence: CASSQEGTGTSAYNEQFF. As DNA, the CDR3 is TGTGCCAGCAGCCAAGAGGGGACAGGGACTAGCGCCTACAATGAGCAGTTCTTC.

This chain uses TRBV5-6 with TRBJ1-6; D is unresolved. The germline V and J ends were trimmed by 0 bases and 9 bases, with 4 bases remaining between them. The V gene's germline CDR1 is SGHDT and CDR2 YYEEEE. CDR3 length: 12 residues. CDR3 coding DNA: TGTGCCAGCAGCTTGGTCGGTTCACCCCTCCACTTT. This encodes CASSLVGSPLHF.